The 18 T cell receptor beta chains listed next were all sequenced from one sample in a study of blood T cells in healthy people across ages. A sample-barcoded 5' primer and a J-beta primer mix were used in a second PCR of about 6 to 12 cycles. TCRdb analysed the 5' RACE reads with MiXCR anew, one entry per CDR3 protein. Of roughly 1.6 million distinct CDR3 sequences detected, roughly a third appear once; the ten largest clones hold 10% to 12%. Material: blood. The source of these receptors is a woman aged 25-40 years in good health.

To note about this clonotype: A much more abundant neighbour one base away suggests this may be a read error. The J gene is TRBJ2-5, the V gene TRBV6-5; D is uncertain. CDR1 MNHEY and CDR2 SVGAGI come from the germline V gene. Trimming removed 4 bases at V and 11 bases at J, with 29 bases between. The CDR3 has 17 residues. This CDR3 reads CASSSTLVSKGSYGQYF. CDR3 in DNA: TGTGCCAGCAGTTCCACCTTAGTCTCGAAGGGCTCCTACGGGCAGTACTTC.

This chain's CDR3 is CASSLGGFTYEQYF. CDR3 nucleotides: TGTGCCAGCAGCTTAGGGGGATTCACCTACGAGCAGTACTTC. The rearrangement links TRBV7-9 to TRBJ2-7; no clear D gene. CDR1 and CDR2 from the germline V gene are SEHNR and FQNEAQ (reference sequence). The length of the CDR3 is 14 residues. V was pared by 1 base and J by 2 bases, with 9 bases between.

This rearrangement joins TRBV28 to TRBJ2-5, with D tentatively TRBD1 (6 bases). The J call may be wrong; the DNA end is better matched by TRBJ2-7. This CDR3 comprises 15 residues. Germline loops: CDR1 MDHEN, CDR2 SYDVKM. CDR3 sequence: CASSHGQPSSYEQYF. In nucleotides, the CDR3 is TGTGCCAGCAGTCACGGACAGCCGAGCTCCTACGAGCAGTACTTC.

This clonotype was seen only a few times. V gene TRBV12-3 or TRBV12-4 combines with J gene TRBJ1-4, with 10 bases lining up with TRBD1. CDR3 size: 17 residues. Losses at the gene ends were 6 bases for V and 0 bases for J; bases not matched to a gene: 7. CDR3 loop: CASSKGQGFPTNEKLFF. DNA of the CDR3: TGTGCCAGCAGCAAGGGACAGGGGTTTCCAACTAATGAAAAACTGTTTTTT.

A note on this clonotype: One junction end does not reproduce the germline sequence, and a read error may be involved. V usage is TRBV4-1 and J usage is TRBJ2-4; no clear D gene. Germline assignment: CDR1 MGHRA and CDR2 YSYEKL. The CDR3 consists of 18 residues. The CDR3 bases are TGCGCCAGCAGCCAAGATGTATCGGGTGGTCAAGCCAAAAACGTTCAGTACTTC. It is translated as CASSQDVSGGQAKNVQYF.

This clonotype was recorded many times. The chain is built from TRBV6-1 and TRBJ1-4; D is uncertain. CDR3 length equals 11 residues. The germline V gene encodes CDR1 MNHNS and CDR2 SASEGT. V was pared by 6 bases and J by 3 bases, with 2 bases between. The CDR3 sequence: CASRSNEKLFF. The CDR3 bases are TGTGCCAGCAGGTCTAATGAAAAACTGTTTTTT.

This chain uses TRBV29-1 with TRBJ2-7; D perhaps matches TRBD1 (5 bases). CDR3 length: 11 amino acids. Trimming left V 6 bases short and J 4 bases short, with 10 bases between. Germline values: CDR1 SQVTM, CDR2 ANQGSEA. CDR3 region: CSVADSYEQYV. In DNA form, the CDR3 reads TGCAGCGTGGCCGACAGTTACGAGCAGTACGTC.

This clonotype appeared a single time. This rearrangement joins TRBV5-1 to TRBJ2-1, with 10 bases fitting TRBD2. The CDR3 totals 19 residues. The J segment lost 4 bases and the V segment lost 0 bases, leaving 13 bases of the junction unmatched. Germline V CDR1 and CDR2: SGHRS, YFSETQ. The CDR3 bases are TGCGCCAGCAGCTTGGCCGCCAGATCCGGGACTAGCGCTTACAATGAGCAGTTCTTC. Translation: CASSLAARSGTSAYNEQFF.

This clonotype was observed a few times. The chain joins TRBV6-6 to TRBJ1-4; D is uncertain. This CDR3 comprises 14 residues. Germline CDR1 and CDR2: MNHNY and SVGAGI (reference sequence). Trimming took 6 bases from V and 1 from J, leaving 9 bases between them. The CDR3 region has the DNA TGTGCCAGCAGAATGCGAGGAACTAATGAAAAACTGTTTTTT. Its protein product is CASRMRGTNEKLFF.

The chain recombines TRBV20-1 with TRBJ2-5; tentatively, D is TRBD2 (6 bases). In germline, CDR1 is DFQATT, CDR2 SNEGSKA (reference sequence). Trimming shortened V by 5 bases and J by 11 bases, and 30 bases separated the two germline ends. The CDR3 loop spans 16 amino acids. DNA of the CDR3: TGCAGTGCTGAGCTCGGGGCAGCCTTACCTAGCGCGGGGCAGTACTTC. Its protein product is CSAELGAALPSAGQYF.

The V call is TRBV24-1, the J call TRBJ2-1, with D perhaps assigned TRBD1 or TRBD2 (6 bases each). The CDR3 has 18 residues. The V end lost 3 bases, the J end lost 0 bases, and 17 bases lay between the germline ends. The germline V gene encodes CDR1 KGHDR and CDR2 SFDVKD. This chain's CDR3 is CATSDTVVGGPSYNEQFF. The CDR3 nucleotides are TGTGCCACCAGTGATACCGTGGTGGGGGGCCCCTCCTACAATGAGCAGTTCTTC.

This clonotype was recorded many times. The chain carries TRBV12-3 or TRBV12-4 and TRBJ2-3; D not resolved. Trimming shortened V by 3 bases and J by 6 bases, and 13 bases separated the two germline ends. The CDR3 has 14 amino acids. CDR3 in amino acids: CASSFTARSDTQYF. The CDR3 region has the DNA TGTGCCAGCAGTTTCACGGCCCGGAGTGATACGCAGTATTTT.

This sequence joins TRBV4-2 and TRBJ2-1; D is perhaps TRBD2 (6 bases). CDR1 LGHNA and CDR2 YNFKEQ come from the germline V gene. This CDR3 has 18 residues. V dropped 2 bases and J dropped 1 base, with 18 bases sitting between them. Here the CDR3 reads CASSQLPGGQRSYNEQFF. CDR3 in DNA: TGTGCCAGCAGCCAACTCCCCGGAGGGCAGAGGTCCTACAATGAGCAGTTCTTC.

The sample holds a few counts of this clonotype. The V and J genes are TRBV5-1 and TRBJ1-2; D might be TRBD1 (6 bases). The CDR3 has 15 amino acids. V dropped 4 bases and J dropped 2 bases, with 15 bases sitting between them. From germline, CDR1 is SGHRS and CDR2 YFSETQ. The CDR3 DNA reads TGCGCCAGCAGCCTGGGGGGCAAGCTGAACTATGGCTACACCTTC. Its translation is CASSLGGKLNYGYTF.

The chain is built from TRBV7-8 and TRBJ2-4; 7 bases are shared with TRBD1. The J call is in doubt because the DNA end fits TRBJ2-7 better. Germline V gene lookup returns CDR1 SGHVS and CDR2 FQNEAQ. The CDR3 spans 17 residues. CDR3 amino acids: CASSRRETGHTSYEQYF. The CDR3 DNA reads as TGTGCCAGCAGCAGACGAGAGACAGGGCACACCTCCTACGAGCAGTACTTC.

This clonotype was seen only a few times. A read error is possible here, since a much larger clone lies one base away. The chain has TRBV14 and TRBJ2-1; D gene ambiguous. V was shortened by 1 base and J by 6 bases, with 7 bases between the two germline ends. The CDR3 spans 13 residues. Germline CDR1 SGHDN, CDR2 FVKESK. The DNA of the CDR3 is TGTGCCAGCAGCCAAGGGGTCTGCAATGAGCAGTTCTTC. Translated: CASSQGVCNEQFF.

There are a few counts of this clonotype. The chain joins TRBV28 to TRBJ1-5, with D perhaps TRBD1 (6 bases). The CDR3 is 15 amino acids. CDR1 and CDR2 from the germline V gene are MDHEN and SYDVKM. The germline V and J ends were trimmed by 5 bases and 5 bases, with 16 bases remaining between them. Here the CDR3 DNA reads TGTGCCAGCAGTACCCCCCGGGACACCCATCAGCCCCAGCATTTT. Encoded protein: CASSTPRDTHQPQHF.

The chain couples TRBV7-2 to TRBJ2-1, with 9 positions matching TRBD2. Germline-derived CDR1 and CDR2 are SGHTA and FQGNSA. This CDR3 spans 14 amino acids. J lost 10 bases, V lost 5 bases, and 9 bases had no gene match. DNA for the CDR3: TGTGCCAGCAGCCCCTCGGGACTAGCATCGGAGCAGTTCTTC. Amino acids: CASSPSGLASEQFF.